Listed below are T cell receptor beta chains from one sample, sequenced in a study of CD8 T cells in ankylosing spondylitis. TCRdb analysed the 5' RACE reads with MiXCR anew, one entry per CDR3 protein. The sample includes around 330,000 distinct CDR3 sequences, roughly 10% seen only once; the top ten take about a tenth. Sequencing input: blood, either unsorted or a sorted T cell fraction (not recorded which). Receptors were obtained from a female donor with ankylosing spondylitis or in good health (not recorded which). Each CDR3 is given with its conserved first and last residue. The D gene is left open where the match is weak. The size field is filled for only some rows; it gives once, few, many or a size class.

j_gene	d_gene	v_gene	abundance	CDR3nt	CDR3aa
TRBJ2-5	TRBD2	TRBV24-1	many	TGTGCCACCAGTGATCCTTTAGCGGGAGGCCCCTTCCCCTTATACTTC	CATSDPLAGGPFPLYF
TRBJ2-3	NA	TRBV5-1	few	TGCGCCAGCAGCCGTGCTCTGCGCGACAGCACAGATACGCAGTATTTT	CASSRALRDSTDTQYF
TRBJ2-1	NA	TRBV7-8	many	TGTGCCAGCAGCTTAGTTGCGACAGGGACTTGGAATGAGCAGTTCTTC	CASSLVATGTWNEQFF
TRBJ1-5	NA	TRBV12-3/TRBV12-4	many	TGTGCCAGCAGCCCTGGGGGGCGGCCCCAGCATTTT	CASSPGGRPQHF
TRBJ1-1	TRBD1	TRBV7-8	many	TGTGCCAGCAGCTTGGACAGGGCGGCGGGAACTGAAGCTTTCTTT	CASSLDRAAGTEAFF
TRBJ2-5	TRBD2	TRBV20-1	many	TGCAGTGCTAGATCACTCGCGGGAGAGGTCGAGACCCAGTACTTC	CSARSLAGEVETQYF
TRBJ2-7	TRBD1	TRBV28	NA	TGTGCCAGCAGTCCCTCGGGACAGATCTACGAGCAGTACTTC	CASSPSGQIYEQYF
TRBJ2-2	NA	TRBV20-1	many	TGCAGTGCTAGAGGCGGGGCGAACACCGGGGAGCTGTTTTTT	CSARGGANTGELFF
TRBJ1-6	NA	TRBV18	NA	TGTGCCAGCTCACCACTAGGGTATAATTCACCCCTCCACTTT	CASSPLGYNSPLHF
TRBJ1-4	NA	TRBV5-1	NA	TGCGCCAGCAGCCCCAGGGGAGAAGAAAAACTGTTTTTT	CASSPRGEEKLFF
TRBJ1-1	NA	TRBV12-3/TRBV12-4	many	TGTGCCAGCAGTCTGGCCCTAACAGGTGAAGCTTTCTTT	CASSLALTGEAFF
TRBJ2-2	TRBD1	TRBV10-3	NA	TGTGCCATCAGTGTTGACAGGGAGACCGGGGAGCTGTTTTTT	CAISVDRETGELFF
TRBJ1-1	NA	TRBV3-1	NA	TGTGCCACCAGCCAAGATATGCCGGGGGGCACTGAAGCTTTCTTT	CATSQDMPGGTEAFF
TRBJ1-5	NA	TRBV7-2	many	TGTGCCAGCAGCCGCAAATCGGATCAGCCCCAGCATTTT	CASSRKSDQPQHF